A selection of T cell receptor beta chains follows, all from one sample in a study of cytomegalovirus exposure and HLA in healthy donors. Data came from immunoSEQ multiplex PCR; TCRdb stores just in-frame clones and leaves some out. Altogether roughly 58,000 clones are present, roughly 80% being singletons, with the ten largest covering approximately 3.6%. What was sequenced was PBMCs. The receptors come from a woman aged 35 to 49 in good health and CMV-seronegative. Each CDR3 is given with its conserved first and last residue. The order of the fields is clone size, D gene, J gene, V gene, CDR3 DNA, CDR3 protein. A D gene is named only where the DNA matches it firmly. Rows may omit the clone size; those that give it use once, few, many or a size class.

clone size: NA; D gene: TRBD1; J gene: TRBJ1-3; V gene: TRBV18; CDR3 DNA: TGTGCCAGCTCACCGGGACAGATCGAATCTGGAAACACCATATATTTT; CDR3 protein: CASSPGQIESGNTIYF
clone size: NA; D gene: NA; J gene: TRBJ2-7; V gene: TRBV28; CDR3 DNA: TGTGCCAGCAGTCCACCACAGGGAATTCCCTCCTACGAGCAGTACTTC; CDR3 protein: CASSPPQGIPSYEQYF
clone size: once; D gene: TRBD1; J gene: TRBJ1-2; V gene: TRBV19; CDR3 DNA: TGTGCCAGTAGCACCGGACAGGAAGCTAACTATGGCTACACCTTC; CDR3 protein: CASSTGQEANYGYTF
clone size: NA; D gene: NA; J gene: TRBJ2-2; V gene: TRBV7-9; CDR3 DNA: TGTGCCAGCAGCTTCGGTCCTGCGGAGCTGTTTTTT; CDR3 protein: CASSFGPAELFF
clone size: NA; D gene: TRBD1; J gene: TRBJ2-1; V gene: TRBV2; CDR3 DNA: TGTGCCAGCAGTCACCAGACAGGGTTCGATGAGCAGTTCTTC; CDR3 protein: CASSHQTGFDEQFF
clone size: NA; D gene: NA; J gene: TRBJ2-1; V gene: TRBV7-2; CDR3 DNA: TGTGCCAGCAGCTTAGAGCAGGGTAGCCGATACAATGAGCAGTTCTTC; CDR3 protein: CASSLEQGSRYNEQFF
clone size: NA; D gene: NA; J gene: TRBJ1-1; V gene: TRBV5-1; CDR3 DNA: TGCGCCAGCAGCTCGCAAAACAGGGACACTGAAGCTTTCTTT; CDR3 protein: CASSSQNRDTEAFF
clone size: NA; D gene: TRBD1; J gene: TRBJ2-1; V gene: TRBV2; CDR3 DNA: TGTGCCAGCAGTTCCGACAGGGGGCCTTACAATGAGCAGTTCTTC; CDR3 protein: CASSSDRGPYNEQFF
clone size: NA; D gene: NA; J gene: TRBJ1-1; V gene: TRBV7-2; CDR3 DNA: TGTGCCAGCACCCTAGGCTCAACGCAGAGAACTGAAGCTTTCTTT; CDR3 protein: CASTLGSTQRTEAFF
clone size: once; D gene: TRBD2; J gene: TRBJ2-1; V gene: TRBV5-5; CDR3 DNA: TGTGCCAGCAGCTTGGAACTAGCGGGAGACAATGAGCAGTTCTTC; CDR3 protein: CASSLELAGDNEQFF
clone size: NA; D gene: TRBD1; J gene: TRBJ2-7; V gene: TRBV2; CDR3 DNA: TGTGCCAGCAGTGCCGGGACAGGGACTTTCGAGCAGTACTTC; CDR3 protein: CASSAGTGTFEQYF
clone size: NA; D gene: TRBD2; J gene: TRBJ2-7; V gene: TRBV18; CDR3 DNA: TGTGCCAGCTCACCACCGGGACTAGCGGGAGGCTCCTCCTACGAGCAGTACTTC; CDR3 protein: CASSPPGLAGGSSYEQYF
clone size: few; D gene: TRBD1; J gene: TRBJ1-5; V gene: TRBV9; CDR3 DNA: TGTGCCAGCAGCCTGAGGGACAGGCTTTTAGATCAGCCCCAGCATTTT; CDR3 protein: CASSLRDRLLDQPQHF
clone size: NA; D gene: NA; J gene: TRBJ1-1; V gene: TRBV5-4; CDR3 DNA: TGTGCCAGCAGCTCGGGAAGAGGTGAAGCTTTCTTT; CDR3 protein: CASSSGRGEAFF
clone size: NA; D gene: TRBD2; J gene: TRBJ2-7; V gene: TRBV4-2; CDR3 DNA: TGTGCCAGCAGCCAAGGACTAGCGGGAGATTACTACGAGCAGTACTTC; CDR3 protein: CASSQGLAGDYYEQYF
clone size: NA; D gene: NA; J gene: TRBJ2-1; V gene: TRBV15; CDR3 DNA: TGTGCCACCAGCAGAGATTTTCTGAGCGTCACCTACAATGAGCAGTTCTTC; CDR3 protein: CATSRDFLSVTYNEQFF
clone size: few; D gene: TRBD2; J gene: TRBJ2-1; V gene: TRBV7-9; CDR3 DNA: TGTGCCAGCAGCGGGACTAGCGGGATGAATGAGCAGTTCTTC; CDR3 protein: CASSGTSGMNEQFF
clone size: NA; D gene: TRBD1; J gene: TRBJ1-6; V gene: TRBV4-3; CDR3 DNA: TGCGCCAGCAGCCAAGGGACAGGGGGCTATAATTCACCCCTCCACTTT; CDR3 protein: CASSQGTGGYNSPLHF
clone size: once; D gene: NA; J gene: TRBJ2-7; V gene: TRBV15; CDR3 DNA: TGTGCCACCAGCAGAGACAGGGGACCCTACGAGCAGTACTTC; CDR3 protein: CATSRDRGPYEQYF
clone size: NA; D gene: TRBD1; J gene: TRBJ2-3; V gene: TRBV5-5; CDR3 DNA: TGTGCCAGCAGCTGGTGGACAGGGGGCTCTCCAGATACGCAGTATTTT; CDR3 protein: CASSWWTGGSPDTQYF
clone size: NA; D gene: TRBD2; J gene: TRBJ2-3; V gene: TRBV9; CDR3 DNA: TGTGCCAGCAGCGTAGGCGGGAGGCCCCCAGATACGCAGTATTTT; CDR3 protein: CASSVGGRPPDTQYF
clone size: few; D gene: NA; J gene: TRBJ1-4; V gene: TRBV30; CDR3 DNA: TGTGCCTGGAGTGTGGGAGGGACGGTAGCTAATGAAAAACTGTTTTTT; CDR3 protein: CAWSVGGTVANEKLFF
clone size: NA; D gene: TRBD2; J gene: TRBJ2-1; V gene: TRBV5-1; CDR3 DNA: TGCGCCAGCAGCTTGTGGACTAGCGGGATCGATGAGCAGTTCTTC; CDR3 protein: CASSLWTSGIDEQFF
clone size: NA; D gene: TRBD2; J gene: TRBJ2-1; V gene: TRBV28; CDR3 DNA: TGTGACAGCAGTCCCCCTAGCGGGAGTTACAATGAGCAGTTCTTC; CDR3 protein: CDSSPPSGSYNEQFF
clone size: NA; D gene: NA; J gene: TRBJ1-5; V gene: TRBV28; CDR3 DNA: TGTGCCAGCAGTTTGTTAGTTTCCAGGGAGCCCCAGCATTTT; CDR3 protein: CASSLLVSREPQHF
clone size: NA; D gene: NA; J gene: TRBJ2-3; V gene: TRBV6-5; CDR3 DNA: TGTGCCAGCAGACCAGTCGCGGGTGGCACAGATACGCAGTATTTT; CDR3 protein: CASRPVAGGTDTQYF
clone size: NA; D gene: TRBD2; J gene: TRBJ2-3; V gene: TRBV13; CDR3 DNA: TGTGCCAGCAGCTTAGGAGCGGGAGCAGATACGCAGTATTTT; CDR3 protein: CASSLGAGADTQYF
clone size: few; D gene: NA; J gene: TRBJ2-5; V gene: TRBV10-2; CDR3 DNA: TGCGCCAGCAGCGTGGCCCAAGAGACCCAGTACTTC; CDR3 protein: CASSVAQETQYF
clone size: NA; D gene: NA; J gene: TRBJ1-1; V gene: TRBV5-3; CDR3 DNA: TGTGCCAGAAGTTCCGCAGGAAACACTGAAGCTTTCTTT; CDR3 protein: CARSSAGNTEAFF